One sample yielded the 13 T cell receptor beta chains listed below, sequenced in a study of identical twins. Each CDR3 protein is one row after TCRdb ran MiXCR on the 5' RACE reads. The table includes approximately 690,000 distinct CDR3 sequences, roughly 6% detected once. Material for sequencing was naive T cells sorted from blood. The source of these receptors is a man younger than 30 in good health.

This clonotype occurred a few times. The chain recombines TRBV27 with TRBJ2-1; 11 bases map to TRBD2. Germline V gives CDR1 MNHEY, CDR2 SMNVEV (reference sequence). The CDR3 is 14 amino acids. Unmatched junction bases numbered 6, after V lost 6 bases and J lost 8 bases. The CDR3 here is CASSPLAGAYEQFF. The CDR3 region has the DNA TGTGCCAGCAGCCCACTAGCGGGAGCCTATGAGCAGTTCTTC.

The chain carries TRBV5-5 and TRBJ2-5, with 12 bases matching TRBD1. Germline CDR1 SGHKS, CDR2 YYEKEE (reference sequence). The CDR3 is made up of 17 amino acids. Germline trimming cut 5 bases from V and 1 base from J; bases unmatched to any gene: 9. The CDR3 coding sequence is TGTGCCAGCAGTCCCGGGACAGGGGGCGTCATCCAAGAGACCCAGTACTTC. Encoded protein: CASSPGTGGVIQETQYF.

This clonotype was found many times. This chain connects TRBV28 to TRBJ2-3, with a possible D match to TRBD1 (6 bases). The V and J ends lost 2 bases and 6 bases respectively, with 12 bases between them. CDR1 is MDHEN, CDR2 SYDVKM, per germline. This CDR3 contains 14 residues. CDR3 sequence reads: CASSLGQGMDTQYF. As DNA, the CDR3 is TGTGCCAGCAGTTTAGGTCAGGGGATGGATACGCAGTATTTT.

This clonotype was seen a handful of times. The V gene is TRBV20-1, the J gene TRBJ2-1, with 8 positions matching TRBD2. Per the germline V gene, CDR1 is DFQATT and CDR2 is SNEGSKA (reference sequence). This CDR3 region has 16 residues. Trimming took 0 bases from V and 4 from J; bases not matched to a gene: 8. The CDR3 protein is CSARDRRRGAYNEQFF. CDR3 DNA: TGCAGTGCTAGAGATCGACGGCGGGGGGCTTACAATGAGCAGTTCTTC.

The gene calls are TRBV4-1 and TRBJ1-3; D is ambiguous. CDR1 and CDR2 from the germline V gene are MGHRA and YSYEKL. V was clipped by 2 bases and J by 0 bases, with 8 bases between them. This CDR3 region has 15 residues. This CDR3 is CASSQIGSSGNTIYF. In nucleotides, the CDR3 is TGCGCCAGCAGCCAAATCGGCAGCTCTGGAAACACCATATATTTT.

The rearrangement joins TRBV6-2 or TRBV6-3 to TRBJ2-2; no definite D call. Trimming removed 6 bases at V and 2 bases at J, with 13 bases between. Germline CDR1 and CDR2: MNHEY and SVGEGT. This CDR3 has 15 amino acids. Here the CDR3 reads CASSPRVSNTGELFF. The CDR3 DNA reads as TGTGCCAGCAGCCCAAGGGTCTCCAACACCGGGGAGCTGTTTTTT.

This chain connects TRBV4-3 to TRBJ2-1, with 11 bases that match TRBD2. V lost 6 bases and J lost 7; bases outside the gene matches: 8. Germline assignment: CDR1 LGHNA and CDR2 YSLEER. The CDR3 runs 15 residues. DNA for the CDR3: TGCGCCAGCAGGGTACTAGCGGGAGACGGAAATGAGCAGTTCTTC. Its translation is CASRVLAGDGNEQFF.

This clonotype was seen only a few times. The rearrangement links TRBV18 to TRBJ1-1; D call uncertain. V was clipped by 5 bases and J by 1 base, with 8 bases between them. The CDR3 sequence is 13 residues long. Germline CDR1 and CDR2: KGHSH and LQKENI. The CDR3 sequence is CASSFDGNTEAFF. The CDR3, as DNA: TGTGCCAGCTCATTTGACGGGAACACTGAAGCTTTCTTT.

V is TRBV7-9 and J is TRBJ2-7; TRBD1 might be the D (6 bases). The V end was cut by 8 bases, the J end by 3 bases, with 8 bases between. The CDR3 extends over 11 amino acids. Germline-derived CDR1 and CDR2 are SEHNR and FQNEAQ (reference sequence). The CDR3 coding sequence is TGTGCCAGCGGACAGAGCTACGAGCAGTACTTC. Its protein is CASGQSYEQYF.

This clonotype was observed at least ten times. The chain has TRBV7-9 and TRBJ2-5; no firm D call. Trimming pared 8 bases from V and 0 bases from J, leaving 10 bases between. The length of the CDR3 is 13 residues. Germline-derived CDR1 and CDR2 are SEHNR and FQNEAQ (reference sequence). The CDR3 is CASSISYQETQYF. Here the CDR3 DNA reads TGTGCCAGCTCAATCTCGTACCAAGAGACCCAGTACTTC.

The gene calls are TRBV6-1 and TRBJ1-2; the match to TRBD1 covers 9 bases. Germline V gene sequence: CDR1 MNHNS, CDR2 SASEGT. The CDR3 runs to 15 residues. The J segment lost 4 bases and the V segment lost 7 bases, leaving 10 bases of the junction unmatched. CDR3 in amino acids: CASIPKGGQGYGYTF. The CDR3 bases are TGTGCCAGCATCCCTAAGGGGGGACAGGGCTATGGCTACACCTTC.

This clonotype turned up a few times. The chain uses TRBV7-9 and TRBJ2-3; 9 bases fit TRBD1. The J segment lost 1 base and the V segment lost 5 bases, leaving 10 bases of the junction unmatched. This CDR3 comprises 17 residues. Germline lookup yields CDR1 SEHNR and CDR2 FQNEAQ (reference sequence). DNA of the CDR3: TGTGCCAGCAGCCCTTCGGACAGGGGTGGAGGCACAGATACGCAGTATTTT. Translating gives CASSPSDRGGGTDTQYF.

This clonotype was detected only a few times. V gene TRBV5-1 combines with J gene TRBJ2-2; 7 positions agree with TRBD2. Looked up from germline, CDR1 is SGHRS and CDR2 is YFSETQ. With 4 bases clipped from V and 0 bases from J, the junction kept 15 bases outside the gene matches. This CDR3 is 19 amino acids long. The CDR3 DNA follows: TGCGCCAGCAGCCCGGGGGGACCCGCCTCCCAATCGAACACCGGGGAGCTGTTTTTT. Translated, it gives CASSPGGPASQSNTGELFF.